This T cell receptor beta chain emerged from a study of CD8 T cells in Susac syndrome (dated by TCRdb to 2018 to 2020). About the study as a whole: Repertoire sequencing was used to test whether CD8+ T cell activation and differentiation in Susac syndrome was antigen driven. The study compared CD8+ T cell repertoire clonality among 11 to 12 healthy donors, 14 Susac syndrome patients and 15 multiple sclerosis patients.

With respect to this clonotype: Its antigen is not yet known. Base qualities are not recorded, but no much larger clone differs from it by a single base.

High-throughput TCR beta sequencing profiled peripheral blood CD8+ and CD4+ T cells from healthy donors, Susac syndrome patients and multiple sclerosis patients. The multiple sclerosis controls were treatment-naive patients who had stable or active relapsing-remitting disease and met the revised McDonald criteria. CD8+ TEMRA cells were enriched by FACS, while bulk CD8+ and CD4+ T cells were purified by magnetic negative isolation. Blood was collected in EDTA tubes and processed within 24 hours, with PBMCs isolated through density gradient centrifugation. PBMCs destined for TCR sequencing were cryopreserved in liquid nitrogen and later thawed in a 37 °C water bath. Purity of sorted or isolated CD4+, CD8+ and CD8+ TEMRA cells was at least 90%. Overall study results and their limits: The number of individuals in the TCR sequencing and HLA analysis was recognized as being relatively small.

RNA was extracted using the RNeasy kit, and about 0.45 to 1 ug of the RNA was reverse transcribed with random hexamers. TCR beta CDR3 regions were amplified with the immunoSEQ multiplex PCR assay covering 54 Vbeta and 13 Jbeta segments. To correct PCR amplification bias, a synthetic template baseline was used for both primer optimization and computational correction. As for the authors' bioinformatics: Reads were assigned to V, D and J genes according to IMGT and analyzed in immunoSEQ Analyzer, with only productive sequences retained. Clonality was computed as one minus Shannon entropy normalized by log2 of the number of productive unique sequences. For each patient and control, public and private clones were evaluated within the 100 most prevalent clones. Susac-specific clones were defined as absent from healthy and MS cohorts, over a thousand published viral clones and other ImmuneACCESS disease sequences. The public sequencing data were trimmed at Q25 with fastp and processed into clonotypes with MiXCR by TCRdb, which kept only in-frame beta chains. Identical CDR3 proteins give one entry, which carries the most common genes and DNA. For this entry, the V and J calls and clone size follow TCRdb and not the study's own pipeline. The sample profile shows about 430,000 distinct CDR3 sequences; more than 80% of them were found once. Roughly 0.1% of the sample is taken by the ten largest.

Inclusive of the bounding cysteine and phenylalanine, the CDR3 is 12 residues long. The retained sequence is limited to the CDR3, 36 bases, with the frame set at the first base. From a lookup of the germline V gene, CDR1 and CDR2 are SGHRS and YFSETQ. V is pared back by 2 bases and J by 7 bases, with 10 bases lying between the germline termini. The sequence derives from a human donor with multiple sclerosis. The receptor chain draws on TRBV5-1 and TRBJ2-7; a tentative D call is TRBD1 (5 bases match). The sequenced sample was CD8+ T cells from PBMCs. The sequenced DNA: TGCGCCAGCAGCTTCGGACACGAAGAGCAGTACTTC. Its product reads: CASSFGHEEQYF.